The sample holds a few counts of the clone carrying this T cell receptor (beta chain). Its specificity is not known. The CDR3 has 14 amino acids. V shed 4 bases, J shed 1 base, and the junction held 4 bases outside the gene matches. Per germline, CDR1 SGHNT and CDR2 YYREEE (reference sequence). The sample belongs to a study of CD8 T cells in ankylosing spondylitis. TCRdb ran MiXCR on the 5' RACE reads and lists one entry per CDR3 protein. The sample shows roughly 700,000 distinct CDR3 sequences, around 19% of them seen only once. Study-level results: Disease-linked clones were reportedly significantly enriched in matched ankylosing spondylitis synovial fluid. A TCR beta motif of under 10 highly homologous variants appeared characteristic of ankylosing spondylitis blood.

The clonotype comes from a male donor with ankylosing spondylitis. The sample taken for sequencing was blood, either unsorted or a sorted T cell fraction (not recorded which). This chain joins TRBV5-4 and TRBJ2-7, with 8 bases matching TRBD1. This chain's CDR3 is CASSVQGASYEQYF. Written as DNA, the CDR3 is TGTGCCAGCAGCGTCCAGGGGGCATCCTACGAGCAGTACTTC. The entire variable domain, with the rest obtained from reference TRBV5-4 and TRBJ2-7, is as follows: ETGVTQSPTHLIKTRGQQVTLRCSSQSGHNTVSWYQQALGQGPQFIFQYYREEENGRGNFPPRFSGLQFPNYSSELNVNALELDDSALYLCASSVQGASYEQYFGPGTRLTVT.